These 27 T cell receptor beta chains share one sample of origin, sequenced in a study of monozygotic twins with inflammatory bowel disease. For each CDR3 protein, TCRdb gives one entry from its re-call of the 5' RACE reads, without DNA. The sample spans approximately 100,000 distinct CDR3 sequences; the ten largest clones claim roughly 1.8%. Sequenced material: blood. The receptors were gathered from a human donor with ulcerative colitis or Crohn's disease, or a healthy co-twin of an affected twin (not recorded which).

CDR3 in amino acids: CASFGQGGSYEQYF. This chain connects TRBV23-1 to TRBJ2-7; TCRdb picks TRBD1, but there is no DNA to check that call. TRBV23-1 counts as an open reading frame of uncertain function. This CDR3 has 14 residues.

This chain connects TRBV16 to TRBJ2-2; with no DNA, the TCRdb D assignment of TRBD1 cannot be verified. CDR3 length: 16 amino acids. In germline, CDR1 is KGHSY, CDR2 FQNENV. CDR3 amino acids: CASSQSGQGHTGELFF.

CDR3 in amino acids: CASSHVARNEQFF. The chain joins TRBV3-1 to TRBJ2-1; TCRdb reports TRBD1, a call that lacks DNA to check it against. The CDR3 has 13 residues. In germline, CDR1 is LGHDT, CDR2 YNNKEL (reference sequence).

V gene TRBV15 combines with J gene TRBJ1-1; TCRdb proposes TRBD1, but this gene call is untestable without DNA. This CDR3 comprises 17 residues. The V gene's germline CDR1 is LNHNV and CDR2 YYDKDF (reference sequence). Here the CDR3 reads CATSSPRQGWGNTEAFF.

V is TRBV5-1 and J is TRBJ2-1; absent DNA, TCRdb's TRBD2 call cannot be checked. This CDR3 is built from 17 residues. Germline values: CDR1 SGHRS, CDR2 YFSETQ. The CDR3 loop reads CASSLAGRGGPSHEQFF. The whole variable domain, filled in from reference TRBV5-1 and TRBJ2-1, reads KAGVTQTPRYLIKTRGQQVTLSCSPISGHRSVSWYQQTPGQGLQFLFEYFSETQRNKGNFPGRFSGRQFSNSRSEMNVSTLELGDSALYLCASSLAGRGGPSHEQFFGPGTRLTVL.

This chain connects TRBV5-1 to TRBJ1-1; TCRdb's D gene call, TRBD1, goes unchecked for lack of DNA. Germline V gene sequence: CDR1 SGHRS, CDR2 YFSETQ. The CDR3 runs to 14 residues. CDR3: CASSPLTANTEAFF.

CDR3 in amino acids: CAISLAGANEQFF. V gene TRBV10-3 combines with J gene TRBJ2-1; TCRdb designates TRBD2, a call that cannot be tested without DNA. Per germline, CDR1 ENHRY and CDR2 SYGVKD. The CDR3 runs to 13 residues.

The rearrangement joins TRBV7-2 to TRBJ2-3; TCRdb indicates TRBD2, and absent DNA this call remains unverified. The CDR3 has 14 residues. CDR1 and CDR2 (germline): SGHTA, FQGNSA. The CDR3 reads CASSARRDTDTQYF.

The chain joins TRBV7-2 to TRBJ2-5; as DNA is missing, the TRBD1 call by TCRdb cannot be tested. The germline V gene has CDR1 SGHTA and CDR2 FQGNSA. CDR3 length: 14 residues. CDR3 sequence reads: CASSFTGAGETQYF.

The rearrangement joins TRBV9 to TRBJ2-4; TCRdb's D call, TRBD1, is unchecked because there is no DNA. In germline, CDR1 is SGDLS, CDR2 YYNGEE. This CDR3 region has 15 residues. The CDR3 sequence is CASSARDSLLDIQYF.

The V and J genes are TRBV12-3 or TRBV12-4 and TRBJ2-3. This CDR3 is 12 amino acids long. The CDR3 reads CASSPSPDTQYF.

This sequence joins TRBV29-1 and TRBJ1-3; as DNA is missing, the TRBD1 call by TCRdb cannot be tested. The germline CDR1 and CDR2 sequences are SQVTM and ANQGSEA. The CDR3 covers 13 residues. The chain's CDR3 is CSVERGPPDTIYF.

The chain has TRBV9 and TRBJ2-1. Germline CDR1 is SGDLS and CDR2 is YYNGEE. This CDR3 spans 13 amino acids. This CDR3 reads CASSVEFAHEQFF.

The J gene is TRBJ2-7, the V gene TRBV7-2; TCRdb calls TRBD1, which cannot be checked without DNA. Germline assignment: CDR1 SGHTA and CDR2 FQGNSA. This CDR3 comprises 15 residues. CDR3 residues: CASSSVRDRSYEQYF.

The CDR3 loop reads CASSLLGPEAFF. This rearrangement joins TRBV12-3 or TRBV12-4 to TRBJ1-1; with no DNA, the TCRdb D assignment of TRBD1 cannot be verified. The CDR3 consists of 12 residues.

This chain joins TRBV20-1 and TRBJ2-3; TCRdb outputs TRBD1, but without DNA this stays unchecked. The CDR3 sequence is 13 residues long. CDR1 DFQATT and CDR2 SNEGSKA come from the germline V gene (reference sequence). This CDR3 is CSARVGGSDTQYF.

V gene TRBV12-3 or TRBV12-4 combines with J gene TRBJ2-3; TCRdb's D call of TRBD1 is untestable without DNA. This CDR3 spans 15 amino acids. CDR3: CASTRQGSKTDTQYF.

The chain combines TRBV7-2 with TRBJ2-7; there is no DNA to check the TCRdb D call of TRBD1. Germline V CDR1 and CDR2: SGHTA, FQGNSA. The CDR3 runs 15 residues. CDR3 loop: CASSLLGQGSYEQYF.

V usage is TRBV7-9 and J usage is TRBJ1-1; TCRdb's D call, TRBD1, is unchecked because there is no DNA. CDR1 SEHNR and CDR2 FQNEAQ come from the germline V gene (reference sequence). This CDR3 comprises 15 residues. The chain's CDR3 is CASSLPTGGITEAFF.

This chain uses TRBV10-3 with TRBJ2-7. The CDR3 has 12 amino acids. From germline, CDR1 is ENHRY and CDR2 SYGVKD. CDR3 sequence: CAIRDTSYEQYF.

The rearrangement uses TRBV29-1 and TRBJ2-2; without DNA, the TCRdb call of TRBD2 cannot be checked. Germline lookup yields CDR1 SQVTM and CDR2 ANQGSEA. This CDR3 has 15 residues. CDR3 residues: CSAVTSGGPTGELFF.

This chain links TRBV6-1 with TRBJ2-7; TCRdb indicates TRBD1, and absent DNA this call remains unverified. CDR1 is MNHNS, CDR2 SASEGT, per germline. The CDR3 is made up of 18 amino acids. CDR3 amino acids: CASRPIGGSGFGTYEQYF.

J is TRBJ2-7 and V is TRBV12-3 or TRBV12-4; without DNA, the TCRdb call of TRBD1 cannot be checked. The CDR3 loop spans 15 amino acids. CDR3 residues: CASSLEGGRPYEQYF.

The rearrangement uses TRBV5-5 and TRBJ2-7. Germline CDR1 and CDR2: SGHKS and YYEKEE (reference sequence). This CDR3 region has 13 residues. CDR3 amino acids: CASSWDRSYEQYF.

The V gene is TRBV6-5, the J gene TRBJ2-3; TCRdb designates TRBD1, a call that cannot be tested without DNA. CDR3 length: 18 amino acids. Germline CDR1 is MNHEY and CDR2 is SVGAGI. The CDR3 region is CASSFPWVTGGNTDTQYF.

This chain links TRBV20-1 with TRBJ2-1; the TRBD2 assignment by TCRdb is unverifiable without DNA. The germline CDR1 and CDR2 sequences are DFQATT and SNEGSKA (reference sequence). The CDR3 is 12 amino acids. CDR3 amino acids: CSARGRAGEQFF.

The gene calls are TRBV7-8 and TRBJ2-5; TCRdb indicates TRBD2, and absent DNA this call remains unverified. This CDR3 region has 15 residues. Germline CDR1 is SGHVS and CDR2 is FQNEAQ. CDR3 region: CASSFGGGGQETQYF.